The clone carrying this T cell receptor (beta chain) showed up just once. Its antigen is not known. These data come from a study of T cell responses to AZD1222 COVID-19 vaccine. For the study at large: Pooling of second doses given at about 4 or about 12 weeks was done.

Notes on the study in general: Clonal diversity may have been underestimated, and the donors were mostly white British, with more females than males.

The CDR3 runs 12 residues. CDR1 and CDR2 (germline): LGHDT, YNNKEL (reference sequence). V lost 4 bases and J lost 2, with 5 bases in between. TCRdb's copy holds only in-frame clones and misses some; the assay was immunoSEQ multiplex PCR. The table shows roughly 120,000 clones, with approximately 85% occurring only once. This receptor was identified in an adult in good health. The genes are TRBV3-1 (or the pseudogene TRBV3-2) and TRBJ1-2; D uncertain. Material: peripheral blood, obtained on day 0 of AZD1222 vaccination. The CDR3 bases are TGTGCCAGCAGCCCTAGGAACTATGGCTACACCTTC. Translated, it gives CASSPRNYGYTF.